Sequencing of this TCR beta chain was carried out in a study of cytomegalovirus exposure and HLA in healthy donors. The overall study: As released early, the data held roughly 85 million unique TCRs from HLA-typed donors.

PCR involved 60 Vbeta and 13 Jbeta primers. TCRdb's table, derived via immunoSEQ multiplex PCR, lists solely in-frame clones and lacks some. The top ten hold about 1.7% of the sample, which has around 180,000 clones, 65% to 85% seen once. The sample comprised PBMCs. This clonotype was sampled from a man younger than 35 in good health and CMV-seronegative.

CDR3 amino acids: CASSLLLAYEQFF. The CDR3 nucleotides read TGTGCCAGCAGCTTACTACTAGCATATGAGCAGTTCTTC. V is TRBV7-9 and J is TRBJ2-1; weak D call: TRBD2 (6 bases). V was trimmed by 2 bases and J by 8 bases, leaving 10 bases between them. Germline CDR1 reads SEHNR; CDR2 reads FQNEAQ (reference sequence). This CDR3 has 13 amino acids. Full variable domain (missing parts from reference TRBV7-9 and TRBJ2-1): DTGVSQNPRHKITKRGQNVTFRCDPISEHNRLYWYRQTLGQGPEFLTYFQNEAQLEKSRLLSDRFSAERPKGSFSTLEIQRTEQGDSAMYLCASSLLLAYEQFFGPGTRLTVL.